The 10 T cell receptor beta chains listed next were all sequenced from one sample in a study of T cell clonality in common variable immunodeficiency. Sequencing used immunoSEQ multiplex PCR; TCRdb keeps in-frame clones, though not all of them. Listed for the sample are some 38,000 clones, none seen a single time. The sequenced sample consisted of peripheral blood mononuclear cells. Receptors were obtained from a person aged 18 to 70 in good health.

To note about this clone: The read gets to within 3 residues of the CDR3 end, and the germline J gene fills in the rest. The rearrangement links TRBV30 to TRBJ1-2; 8 positions agree with TRBD1. CDR3 size: 15 residues. Germline V gene lookup returns CDR1 GTSNPN and CDR2 SVGIG (reference sequence). CDR3 in amino acids: CAWSVDRGPLDTYTF. The part of the CDR3 DNA that was read is TGTGCCTGGAGTGTAGACAGGGGCCCCCTAGATACC.

On this clone: The missing CDR3 end, 3 residues past where the read stops, is filled in from the germline J gene. V usage is TRBV30 and J usage is TRBJ2-7; D is possibly TRBD1 (6 bases). The length of the CDR3 is 14 residues. Germline values: CDR1 GTSNPN, CDR2 SVGIG (reference sequence). V gave up 6 bases and J gave up 3 bases, with 18 bases separating them. The CDR3 bases that were read are TGTGCCTGCAAAAGAGGGGGTTTCCTCTACGAG. Protein sequence: CACKRGGFLYE. In full, the CDR3 reads CACKRGGFLYEQYF.

In its sample, this clone was seen many times. The CDR3 end lies 3 residues beyond the end of the read and is filled in from the germline J gene. The chain employs TRBV18 and TRBJ2-7; D is ambiguous. The germline CDR1 and CDR2 sequences are KGHSH and LQKENI. Trimming pared 0 bases from V and 4 bases from J, leaving 10 bases between. This CDR3 contains 14 residues. The CDR3 reads CASSPPSGRYEQYF. CDR3 DNA (partial): TGTGCCAGCTCACCACCGTCAGGAAGGTACGAG.

In this sample, this clone turned up many times. Read coverage stops 3 residues before the CDR3 terminus; the germline J gene supplies the remainder. The rearrangement joins TRBV5-1 to TRBJ1-6; D not certain. The germline CDR1 and CDR2 sequences are SGHRS and YFSETQ. The V end was cut by 4 bases, the J end by 6 bases, with 14 bases between. This CDR3 is built from 15 residues. CDR3 bases read: TGCGCCAGCAGCGAGAGGGTTGGTCTTAATTCACCC. It yields the protein CASSERVGLNSP. The entire CDR3 sequence reads CASSERVGLNSPLHF.

This clone was recorded at least ten times. The read is 3 residues too short to cover the CDR3 end, so that end is filled in from the germline J gene. The chain has TRBV5-1 and TRBJ2-3; a possible D gene is TRBD1 (6 bases). V was cut by 9 bases and J by 2 bases, with 19 bases left in between. CDR3 length equals 15 residues. Germline-derived CDR1 and CDR2 are SGHRS and YFSETQ. The CDR3 sequence is CATKLGDTSTDTQYF. Incomplete CDR3 DNA: TGCGCCACCAAACTGGGGGACACCTCCACAGATACG. The full variable domain, with the rest looked up from reference TRBV5-1 and TRBJ2-3, is KAGVTQTPRYLIKTRGQQVTLSCSPISGHRSVSWYQQTPGQGLQFLFEYFSETQRNKGNFPGRFSGRQFSNSRSEMNVSTLELGDSALYLCATKLGDTSTDTQYFGPGTRLTVL.

This clone was seen only a few times. The CDR3 end falls 3 residues outside the read, so it is completed with the germline J gene. This chain links TRBV18 with TRBJ2-4, with 7 bases that match TRBD1. Germline lookup yields CDR1 KGHSH and CDR2 LQKENI. The CDR3 is 14 residues long. The CDR3 spells CASSPTGWLDGQYF. The covered CDR3 bases are TGTGCCAGCTCGCCGACAGGGTGGTTAGATGGT.

To note about this clone: Read coverage stops 3 residues before the CDR3 terminus; the germline J gene supplies the remainder. This chain uses TRBV19 with TRBJ1-1; D not certain. This CDR3 comprises 14 residues. V lost 10 bases and J 1 base, leaving 16 bases between the germline ends. Germline CDR1 reads LNHDA; CDR2 reads SQIVND (reference sequence). The sequenced CDR3 bases are TGTGCCACCGGACGCGGGCCGGGGAACACTGAA. Its protein product is CATGRGPGNTE. The complete CDR3 reads CATGRGPGNTEAFF.

This clone was found many times. The CDR3 bases that were read are TGCGCCAGCGCCCTTGTAGCGGGAGGAGAGACC. It is translated as CASALVAGGET. The whole CDR3 protein reads CASALVAGGETQYF. The gene calls are TRBV5-1 and TRBJ2-5, with 10 bases lining up with TRBD2. The CDR3 end falls 3 residues outside the read, so it is completed with the germline J gene. The J segment lost 4 bases and the V segment lost 7 bases, leaving 7 bases of the junction unmatched. Germline V gives CDR1 SGHRS, CDR2 YFSETQ. The CDR3 covers 14 residues.

This clone showed up many times. The read finishes 3 residues shy of the CDR3 end, and the germline J gene is used to complete it. V gene TRBV20-1 combines with J gene TRBJ1-1; D gene unclear. Trimming stripped 2 bases from V and 0 bases from J, with 7 bases between. This CDR3 is 13 amino acids long. Germline V CDR1 and CDR2: DFQATT, SNEGSKA (reference sequence). The part of the CDR3 DNA that was read is TGCAGTGCTAGATCCAACATGAACACTGAA. Translation gives CSARSNMNTE. The complete CDR3 reads CSARSNMNTEAFF.

This clone came up many times. The CDR3 extends 3 residues past the end of the read, so its final part is completed from the germline J gene. The rearrangement links TRBV5-1 to TRBJ1-1; TRBD1 agrees at 7 bases. V lost 2 bases and J lost 2; bases outside the gene matches: 9. Germline V lookup: CDR1 SGHRS, CDR2 YFSETQ. This CDR3 spans 16 amino acids. CDR3 bases read: TGCGCCAGCAGCTTCGGTGGGGGAGGGGGCAACACTGAA. It encodes CASSFGGGGGNTE. The full CDR3 is CASSFGGGGGNTEAFF.